The T cell receptor beta chain under discussion was sequenced for a study of blood T cells in healthy people across ages. Study-wide points: While age rose, TCR beta diversity per million T cells dropped in a roughly linear way.

Through a sample-barcoded 5' primer and a J-beta primer mix, a second PCR was run for about 6 to 11 cycles. Sequencing recovered at least 2.5 million CDR3-containing paired-end reads from each sample. From the 5' RACE reads, TCRdb called clonotypes with MiXCR, one entry per CDR3 protein. The sample lists 550,000 to 650,000 distinct CDR3 sequences, about 29% occurring once. With respect to this clonotype: Its antigen is as yet unknown.

Germline values: CDR1 DFQATT, CDR2 SNEGSKA (reference sequence). The V end lost 1 base, the J end lost 4 bases, and 14 bases lay between the germline ends. This CDR3 comprises 14 residues. This same sample was also part of a study on T cells of mothers and their children. In that study: No persistent microchimeric T cell clones were detected.

Specimen: blood. The origin of this receptor is a boy aged 2 to 10 in good health. The rearrangement uses TRBV20-1 and TRBJ2-7; maybe TRBD2 (6 bases). In nucleotides, the CDR3 is TGCAGTGCTAGAGGCCGAGCGGGCTCGTACGAGCAGTACTTC. Translation: CSARGRAGSYEQYF.